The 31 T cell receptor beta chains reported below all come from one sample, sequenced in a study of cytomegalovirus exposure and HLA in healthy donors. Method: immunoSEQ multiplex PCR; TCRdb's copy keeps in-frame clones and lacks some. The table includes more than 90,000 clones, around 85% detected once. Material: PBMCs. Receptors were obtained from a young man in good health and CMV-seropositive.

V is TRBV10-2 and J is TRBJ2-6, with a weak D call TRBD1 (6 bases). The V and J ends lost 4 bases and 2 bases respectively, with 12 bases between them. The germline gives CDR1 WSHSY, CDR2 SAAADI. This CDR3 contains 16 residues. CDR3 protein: CASSAWGRAGANVLTF. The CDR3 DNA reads TGCGCCAGCAGTGCTTGGGGGCGCGCTGGGGCCAACGTCCTGACTTTC.

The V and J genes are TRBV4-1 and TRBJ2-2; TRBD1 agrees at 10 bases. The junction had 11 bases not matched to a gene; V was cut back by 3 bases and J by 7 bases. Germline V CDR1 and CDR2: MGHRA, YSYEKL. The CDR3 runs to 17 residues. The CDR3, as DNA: TGCGCCAGCAGCCACCCGGACAGGGGGTCTTACGGCGGGGAGCTGTTTTTT. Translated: CASSHPDRGSYGGELFF.

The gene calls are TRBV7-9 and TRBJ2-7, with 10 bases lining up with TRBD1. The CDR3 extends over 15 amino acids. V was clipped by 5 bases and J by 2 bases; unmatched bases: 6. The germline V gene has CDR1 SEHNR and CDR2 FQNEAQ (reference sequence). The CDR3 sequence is CASSDGTGVTYEQYF. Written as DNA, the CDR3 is TGTGCCAGCAGCGACGGGACAGGGGTAACCTACGAGCAGTACTTC.

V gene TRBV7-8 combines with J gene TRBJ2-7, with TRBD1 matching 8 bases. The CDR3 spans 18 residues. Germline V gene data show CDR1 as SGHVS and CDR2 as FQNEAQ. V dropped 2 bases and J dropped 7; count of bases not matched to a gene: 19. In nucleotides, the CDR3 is TGTGCCAGCAGCTTATACCCCCCAAGACAGGGGAGATCGGGTGAGCAGTACTTC. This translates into CASSLYPPRQGRSGEQYF. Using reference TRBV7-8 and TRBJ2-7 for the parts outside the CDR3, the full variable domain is GAGVSQSPRYKVAKRGQDVALRCDPISGHVSLFWYQQALGQGPEFLTYFQNEAQLDKSGLPSDRFFAERPEGSVSTLKIQRTQQEDSAVYLCASSLYPPRQGRSGEQYFGPGTRLTVT.

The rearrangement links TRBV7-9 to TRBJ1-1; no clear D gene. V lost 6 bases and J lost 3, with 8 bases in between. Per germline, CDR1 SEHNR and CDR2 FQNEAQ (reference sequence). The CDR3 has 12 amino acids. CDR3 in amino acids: CASRTWDTEAFF. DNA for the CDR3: TGTGCCAGCAGGACATGGGACACTGAAGCTTTCTTT.

The CDR3 region is CASSTGTLLDEQYF. CDR3 coding DNA: TGTGCCAGCAGTACTGGGACACTTCTGGACGAGCAGTACTTC. V usage is TRBV6-5 and J usage is TRBJ2-7, with D tentatively TRBD1 (6 bases). CDR3 length: 14 residues. Germline CDR1 is MNHEY and CDR2 is SVGAGI. Trimming took 5 bases from V and 5 from J, leaving 16 bases between them.

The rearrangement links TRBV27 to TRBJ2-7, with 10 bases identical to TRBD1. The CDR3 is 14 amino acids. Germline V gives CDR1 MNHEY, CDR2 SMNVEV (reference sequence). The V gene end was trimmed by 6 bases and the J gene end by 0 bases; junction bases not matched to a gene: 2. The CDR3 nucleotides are TGTGCCAGCAGCCGGGACAGGGGCTCCTACGAGCAGTACTTC. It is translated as CASSRDRGSYEQYF.

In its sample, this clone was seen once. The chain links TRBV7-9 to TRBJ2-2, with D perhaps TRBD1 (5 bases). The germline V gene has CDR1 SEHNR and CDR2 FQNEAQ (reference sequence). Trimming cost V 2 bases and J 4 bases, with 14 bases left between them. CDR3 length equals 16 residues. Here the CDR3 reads CASSLFRVVGTGELFF. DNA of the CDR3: TGTGCCAGCAGCTTATTCAGGGTCGTAGGCACCGGGGAGCTGTTTTTT.

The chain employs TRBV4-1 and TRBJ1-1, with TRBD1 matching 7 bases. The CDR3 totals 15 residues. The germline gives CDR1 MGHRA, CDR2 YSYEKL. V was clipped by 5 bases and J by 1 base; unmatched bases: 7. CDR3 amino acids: CASSFVQGKNTEAFF. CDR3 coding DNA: TGCGCCAGCAGCTTCGTACAGGGGAAGAACACTGAAGCTTTCTTT.

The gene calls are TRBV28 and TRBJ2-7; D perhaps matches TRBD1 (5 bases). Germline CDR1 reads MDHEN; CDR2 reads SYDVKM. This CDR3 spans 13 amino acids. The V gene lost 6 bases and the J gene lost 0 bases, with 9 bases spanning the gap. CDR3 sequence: CASRIGASYEQYF. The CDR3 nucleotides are TGTGCCAGCAGAATAGGGGCCTCCTACGAGCAGTACTTC.

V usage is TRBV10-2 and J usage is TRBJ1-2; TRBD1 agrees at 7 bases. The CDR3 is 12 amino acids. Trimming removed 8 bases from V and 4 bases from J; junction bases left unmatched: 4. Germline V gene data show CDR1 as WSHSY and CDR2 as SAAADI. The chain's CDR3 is CASLRDSYGYTF. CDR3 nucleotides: TGCGCCAGCCTCCGGGACAGCTATGGCTACACCTTC.

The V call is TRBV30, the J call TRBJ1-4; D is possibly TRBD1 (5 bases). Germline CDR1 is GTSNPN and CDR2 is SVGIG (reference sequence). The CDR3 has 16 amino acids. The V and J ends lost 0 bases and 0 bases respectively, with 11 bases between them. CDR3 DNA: TGTGCCTGGAGTGTACCTGGGGGGACAACTAATGAAAAACTGTTTTTT. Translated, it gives CAWSVPGGTTNEKLFF.

CDR3 in amino acids: CASSLGDFSTGELFF. The DNA for the CDR3 is TGCGCCAGCAGCTTGGGGGACTTCAGCACCGGGGAGCTGTTTTTT. This chain joins TRBV5-1 and TRBJ2-2, with a weak D call TRBD2 (6 bases). The CDR3 totals 15 residues. Per the germline V gene, CDR1 is SGHRS and CDR2 is YFSETQ. Trimming removed 0 bases at V and 4 bases at J, with 10 bases between.

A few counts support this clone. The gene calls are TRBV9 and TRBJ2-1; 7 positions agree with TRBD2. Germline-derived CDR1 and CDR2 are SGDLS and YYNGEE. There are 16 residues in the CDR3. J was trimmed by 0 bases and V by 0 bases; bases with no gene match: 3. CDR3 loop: CASSVAGGSSYNEQFF. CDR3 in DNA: TGTGCCAGCAGCGTAGCGGGGGGTAGCTCCTACAATGAGCAGTTCTTC. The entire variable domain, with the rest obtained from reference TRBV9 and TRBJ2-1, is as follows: DSGVTQTPKHLITATGQRVTLRCSPRSGDLSVYWYQQSLDQGLQFLIQYYNGEERAKGNILERFSAQQFPDLHSELNLSSLELGDSALYFCASSVAGGSSYNEQFFGPGTRLTVL.

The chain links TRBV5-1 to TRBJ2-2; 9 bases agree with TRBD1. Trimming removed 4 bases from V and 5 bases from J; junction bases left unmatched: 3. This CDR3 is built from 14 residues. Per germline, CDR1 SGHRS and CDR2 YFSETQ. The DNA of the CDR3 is TGCGCCAGCAGCCCACAGGGGGCAACCGGGGAGCTGTTTTTT. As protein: CASSPQGATGELFF.

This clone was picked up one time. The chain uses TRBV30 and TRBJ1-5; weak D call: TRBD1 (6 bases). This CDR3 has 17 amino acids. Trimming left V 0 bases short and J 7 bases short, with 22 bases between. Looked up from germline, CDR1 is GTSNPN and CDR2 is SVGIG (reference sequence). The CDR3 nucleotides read TGTGCCTGGAGTGTAGGCGGGGGCTCCAGAAGAGGGCAGCCCCAGCATTTT. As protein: CAWSVGGGSRRGQPQHF.

CDR3 nucleotides: TGTGCCAGCAGTCGGTTGACAGGGGGCAGCGAGCAGTACTTC. Protein: CASSRLTGGSEQYF. The V gene is TRBV6-5, the J gene TRBJ2-7; TRBD1 aligns across 10 bases. The CDR3 consists of 14 residues. V trimming: 5 bases; J trimming: 6 bases; junction bases outside the gene matches: 7. Germline V gives CDR1 MNHEY, CDR2 SVGAGI.

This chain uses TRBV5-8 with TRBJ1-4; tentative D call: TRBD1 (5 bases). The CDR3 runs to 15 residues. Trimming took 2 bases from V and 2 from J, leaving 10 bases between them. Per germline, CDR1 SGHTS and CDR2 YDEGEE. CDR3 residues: CASSLYKGTNEKLFF. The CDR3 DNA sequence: TGTGCCAGCAGCTTATACAAGGGGACTAATGAAAAACTGTTTTTT.

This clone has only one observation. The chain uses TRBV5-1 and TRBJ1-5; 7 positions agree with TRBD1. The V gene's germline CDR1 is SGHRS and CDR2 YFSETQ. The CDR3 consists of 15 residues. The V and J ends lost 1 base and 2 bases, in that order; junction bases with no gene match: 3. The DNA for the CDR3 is TGCGCCAGCAGCTTGTCTGGACAGGGCAATCAGCCCCAGCATTTT. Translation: CASSLSGQGNQPQHF.

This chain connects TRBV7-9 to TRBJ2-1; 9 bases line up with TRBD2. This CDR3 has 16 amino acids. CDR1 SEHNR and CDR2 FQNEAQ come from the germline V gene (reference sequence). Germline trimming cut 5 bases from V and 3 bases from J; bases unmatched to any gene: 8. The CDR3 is CASSPRAGGNYNEQFF. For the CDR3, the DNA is TGTGCCAGCAGCCCCCGCGCGGGGGGGAACTACAATGAGCAGTTCTTC.

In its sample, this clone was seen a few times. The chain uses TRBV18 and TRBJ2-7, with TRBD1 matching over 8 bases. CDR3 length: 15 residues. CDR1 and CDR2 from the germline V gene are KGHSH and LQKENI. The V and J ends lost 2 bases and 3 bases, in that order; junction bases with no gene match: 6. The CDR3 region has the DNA TGTGCCAGCTCACCAACCGGGACAGGCCGCTACGAGCAGTACTTC. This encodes CASSPTGTGRYEQYF.

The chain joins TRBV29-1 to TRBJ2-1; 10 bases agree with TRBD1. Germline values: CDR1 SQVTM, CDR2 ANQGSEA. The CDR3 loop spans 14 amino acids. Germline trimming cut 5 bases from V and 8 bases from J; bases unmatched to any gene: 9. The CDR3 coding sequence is TGCAGCGTTTATGGACAGGGGGGCTTCGATGAGCAGTTCTTC. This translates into CSVYGQGGFDEQFF.

The CDR3 loop is CASSPRDRGEKLFF. CDR3 nucleotides: TGTGCCAGCAGCCCCCGGGACAGGGGTGAAAAACTGTTTTTT. V and J are TRBV7-8 and TRBJ1-4, with 10 bases fitting TRBD1. V lost 5 bases to trimming and J lost 7 bases; unmatched junction nucleotides: 4. Germline values: CDR1 SGHVS, CDR2 FQNEAQ. CDR3 length: 14 residues. Full variable domain (outside the CDR3, taken from reference TRBV7-8 and TRBJ1-4): GAGVSQSPRYKVAKRGQDVALRCDPISGHVSLFWYQQALGQGPEFLTYFQNEAQLDKSGLPSDRFFAERPEGSVSTLKIQRTQQEDSAVYLCASSPRDRGEKLFFGSGTQLSVL.

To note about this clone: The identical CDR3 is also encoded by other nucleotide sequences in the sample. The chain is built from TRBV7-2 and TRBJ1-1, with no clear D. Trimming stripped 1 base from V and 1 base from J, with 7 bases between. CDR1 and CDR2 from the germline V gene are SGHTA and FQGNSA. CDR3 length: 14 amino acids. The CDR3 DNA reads TGTGCCAGCAGCTTAGGCGGTCAGAACACTGAAGCTTTCTTT. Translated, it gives CASSLGGQNTEAFF. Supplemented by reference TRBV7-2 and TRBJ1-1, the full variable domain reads GAGVSQSPSNKVTEKGKDVELRCDPISGHTALYWYRQSLGQGLEFLIYFQGNSAPDKSGLPSDRFSAERTGGSVSTLTIQRTQQEDSAVYLCASSLGGQNTEAFFGQGTRLTVV.

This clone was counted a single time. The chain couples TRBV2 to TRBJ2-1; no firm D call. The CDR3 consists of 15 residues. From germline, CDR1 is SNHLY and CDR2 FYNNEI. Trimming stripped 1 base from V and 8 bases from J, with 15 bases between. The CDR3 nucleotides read TGTGCCAGCAGTGAAGGCTGGATCCCTAGGCATGAGCAGTTCTTC. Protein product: CASSEGWIPRHEQFF.

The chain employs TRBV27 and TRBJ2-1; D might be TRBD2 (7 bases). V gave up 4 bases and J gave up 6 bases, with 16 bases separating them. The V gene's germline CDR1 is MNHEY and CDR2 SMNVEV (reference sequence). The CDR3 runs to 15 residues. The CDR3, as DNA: TGTGCCAGCAGTTCTCCGGGGGGCGGGGGCAATGAGCAGTTCTTC. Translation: CASSSPGGGGNEQFF.

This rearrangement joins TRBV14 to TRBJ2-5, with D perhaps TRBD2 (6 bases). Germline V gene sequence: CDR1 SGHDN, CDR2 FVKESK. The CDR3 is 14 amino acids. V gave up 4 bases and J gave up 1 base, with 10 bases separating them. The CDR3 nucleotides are TGTGCCAGCAGCCCATTAGCGGTCCAAGAGACCCAGTACTTC. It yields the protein CASSPLAVQETQYF.

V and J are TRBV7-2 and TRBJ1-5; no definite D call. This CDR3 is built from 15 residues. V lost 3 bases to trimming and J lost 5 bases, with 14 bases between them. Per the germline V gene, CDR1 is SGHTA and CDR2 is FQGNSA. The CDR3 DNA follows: TGTGCCAGCAGCTTCTCTTCGGGGAGCTATCAGCCCCAGCATTTT. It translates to CASSFSSGSYQPQHF.

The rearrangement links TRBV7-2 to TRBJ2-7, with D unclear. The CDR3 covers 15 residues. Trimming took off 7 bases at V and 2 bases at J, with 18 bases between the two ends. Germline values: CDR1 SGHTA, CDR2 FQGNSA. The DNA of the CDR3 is TGTGCCAGCACCCCAGCATGGCAGGTAACCTACGAGCAGTACTTC. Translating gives CASTPAWQVTYEQYF. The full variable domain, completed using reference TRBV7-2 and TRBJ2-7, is GAGVSQSPSNKVTEKGKDVELRCDPISGHTALYWYRQSLGQGLEFLIYFQGNSAPDKSGLPSDRFSAERTGGSVSTLTIQRTQQEDSAVYLCASTPAWQVTYEQYFGPGTRLTVT.

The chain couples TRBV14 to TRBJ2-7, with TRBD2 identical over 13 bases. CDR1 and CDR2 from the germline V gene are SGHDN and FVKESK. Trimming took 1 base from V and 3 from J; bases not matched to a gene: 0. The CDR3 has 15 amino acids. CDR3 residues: CASSQGLAGGYEQYF. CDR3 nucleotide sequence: TGTGCCAGCAGCCAAGGACTAGCGGGGGGCTACGAGCAGTACTTC.

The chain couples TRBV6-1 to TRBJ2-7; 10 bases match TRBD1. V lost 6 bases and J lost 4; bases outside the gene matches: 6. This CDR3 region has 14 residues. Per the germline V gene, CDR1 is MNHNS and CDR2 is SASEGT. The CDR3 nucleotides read TGTGCCAGCAGAGTCGAGGACAGGGGGTACGAGCAGTACTTC. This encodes CASRVEDRGYEQYF.